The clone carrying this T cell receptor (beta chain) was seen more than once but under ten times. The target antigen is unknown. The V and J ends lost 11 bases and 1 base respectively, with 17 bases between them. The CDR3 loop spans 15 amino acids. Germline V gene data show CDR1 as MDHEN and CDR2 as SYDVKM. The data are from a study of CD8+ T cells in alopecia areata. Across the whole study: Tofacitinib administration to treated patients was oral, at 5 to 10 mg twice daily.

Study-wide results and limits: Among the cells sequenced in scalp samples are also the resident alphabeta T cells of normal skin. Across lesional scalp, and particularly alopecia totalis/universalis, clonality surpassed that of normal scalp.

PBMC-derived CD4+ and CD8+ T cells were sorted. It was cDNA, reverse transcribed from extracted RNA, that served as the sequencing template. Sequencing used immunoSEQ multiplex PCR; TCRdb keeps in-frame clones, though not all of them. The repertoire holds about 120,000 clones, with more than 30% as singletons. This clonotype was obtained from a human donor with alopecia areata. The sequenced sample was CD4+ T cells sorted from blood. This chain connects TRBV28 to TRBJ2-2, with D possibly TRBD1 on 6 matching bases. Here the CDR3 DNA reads TGTGCCGCCTCAGGGGTTGTGGTGAACACCGGGGAGCTGTTTTTT. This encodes CAASGVVVNTGELFF.